The entry below describes one TCR beta chain. What it binds is unknown. This record belongs to a study of cytomegalovirus exposure and HLA in healthy donors. General study findings and limits: A few chains linked to CMV were shown in vitro to be specific for CMV antigens. Diagnosis of cytomegalovirus status made by the classifier reportedly showed high specificity and sensitivity.

Using immunoSEQ multiplex PCR, the repertoire was profiled, and TCRdb retains in-frame clones only, with some absent. Of about 120,000 clones listed, about 83% are singletons. Germline CDR1 is SGHRS and CDR2 is YFSETQ. The CDR3 loop spans 14 amino acids. The V gene lost 4 bases and the J gene lost 2 bases, with 12 bases spanning the gap. Separation from the roughly 670-subject first cohort characterized the roughly 120-subject validation cohort, to which the donors belonged. Input material: PBMCs. The chain joins TRBV5-1 to TRBJ2-5; perhaps TRBD1 as D (7 bases). This TCR derives from a man aged 18 to 29 in good health and CMV-seronegative. CDR3 bases: TGCGCCAGCAGCGGGGGGACAGTACAAGAGACCCAGTACTTC. Protein sequence: CASSGGTVQETQYF.